What follows is one T cell receptor beta chain and its context. What antigen it recognizes has not been identified. The input lacks base qualities; no much larger clone sits a single base away. From a lookup of the germline V gene (reference sequence), CDR1 and CDR2 are LNHDA and SQIVND. The CDR3 contains 13 residues, cysteine and phenylalanine counted. Only the CDR3 DNA stays, 39 bases, in frame from base 1. A distance of 10 bases separates the germline ends of V and J, which lose 3 bases and 5 bases respectively. The source of the sample is a study of cytomegalovirus exposure and HLA in healthy donors (dated by TCRdb to between 2016 and 2019). Looking at the study overall: An earlier analysis of roughly 500 of the donors reported 276 Gb of sequence data and some 110 million unique TCR beta sequences obtained from roughly 170 million T cells. Around 300 gigabases of sequencing data and 78 million or so unique TCR sequences were included in an early release covering around 600 HLA-typed donors. Among the approximately 400 genotyped donors, around 81% belonged to the genetic ancestry cluster associated with self-reported Caucasian donors. The aim of the study was to test whether cataloging public T cell receptors could identify signatures of past pathogen exposure. The T cell repertoires of 666 subjects were profiled by immunosequencing and related to cytomegalovirus serostatus. Along with the approximately 670-subject first cohort, a separate validation cohort of over a hundred different subjects was used. High-throughput TCR immunosequencing, statistical association of individual TCRs with disease status, and machine learning were combined to predict cytomegalovirus infection status. To study patterns of TCR occurrence, a later analysis re-analyzed previously published TCR beta repertoires from 700 or so donors and added high-resolution HLA genotyping. Rather than drawing on any new phenotypic data, the later analysis identified candidate immune exposures from TCR beta sequences and the way those sequences occurred across donors. An earlier analysis of approximately 580 of the donors used high-throughput TCR beta sequencing to judge whether each TCR beta V gene segment behaved as functional or pseudogenic. Alongside the repertoire data, information on donor age, sex, ethnicity and CMV serostatus was compiled. A later genetic analysis took genome-wide SNP genotypes for about three fifths of the 666 donors and used that subset as a discovery cohort. Every discovery cohort repertoire had been produced on one sequencing platform. HLA typing covered class I and class II loci at four-digit resolution. Typing coverage varied by locus: about 629-640 donors for A, B, C, DRB1 and DQB1; about 520 for DQA1; some 610 for DPA1; some 470 for DPB1. Several DR-DQ haplotypes were handled as single units for association and clustering, since linkage in the cohort was strong. Among roughly 400 genotyped donors of the cohort, an average of about 220,000 unique TCR beta nucleotide sequences was sequenced per donor, of which 15% to 20% were non-productive. Results the study describes overall, beyond this receptor: Because HLA typing was unavailable for some donors at each locus, only the typed subset was used in association tests. According to a later analysis, TCR association rates differed among HLA loci, with DRB1 alleles showing the most associated TCRs and HLA-C alleles showing the fewest. In the study, about 150 TCR beta chains were listed as associated with cytomegalovirus. In vitro tests confirmed that a few of the cytomegalovirus-associated TCR beta chains recognize cytomegalovirus antigens. Broadly in line with IMGT annotations, most TCR beta V segments showed up in productive rearrangements about 87% or about 30% of the time in an earlier analysis of about 500 of the donors. Several of the top co-occurrence clusters appeared to be linked to parvovirus B19, influenza, CMV and Epstein-Barr virus, according to a later analysis. A further reported finding was that TCR beta sequences accurately predicted the HLA-A and HLA-B alleles for most subjects in the first cohort. In a later analysis, HLA-associated TCR beta chains showed more clonal expansion and lower generation probabilities than non-associated chains that were equally common. Most TCR sequences were seen in very few donors, while some public TCRs were found in many individuals. Some IMGT-functional V segments, including TRBV6-2 and TRBV6-3, could not be distinguished by the 87-base-pair reads and were therefore excluded. V-gene and J-gene trimming of TCR beta chains was associated with a missense DCLRE1C variant in a later genetic analysis, and the association was replicated in an independent cohort. A cluster of highly shared sequence variants was judged likely to represent a technical artifact of the sequencing pipeline. Specific HLA alleles were associated with over 15,000 TCR beta sequences at a false discovery rate of 0.05 in a later analysis. Strong co-occurrence of HLA alleles, especially DR and DQ, made assigning TCR associations to individual alleles difficult. According to the authors, the approach could potentially be generalized to other disease states and immunological phenotypes. According to a later genetic analysis, donors in an Asian-associated ancestry cluster had fewer N-insertions in productive TCRs than the approximately 630-donor mean. The classifier was reported to diagnose cytomegalovirus status with high specificity and sensitivity in both the original and validation cohorts. In a later analysis, most CMV-associated TCR beta chains were found to appear HLA-restricted, with HLA associations seemingly driven largely by CMV exposure. Roughly uniform sequencing depth across donors was assumed in presence/absence analyses, although this assumption may not hold. Because counts were too low, approximately 18 rarely observed V segments, including chromosome 9 orphons, were excluded from the earlier analysis of 587 of the donors. Linkage disequilibrium might explain the correlated functional status among segregating V segments, but an unknown experimental factor could not be excluded. CMV serostatus was the only immune exposure information available for the cohort. The cohort was sequenced for TCR beta chains only, and without alpha or paired-chain data the features that could be detected were limited.

In total, approximately 690 healthy bone marrow donors made up the cohort. All cohort members were sampled while nominally healthy, although unrecorded immune exposures were likely present. The donor tested CMV seropositive, placing the donor among the 290 or so seropositive members of the cohort. A peripheral blood sample was provided by each donor, and peripheral blood mononuclear cells were used for TCR beta sequencing. Genomic DNA extraction from the blood cell samples was performed with the Qiagen DNeasy Blood Extraction Kit. Receptors were amplified or captured by the immunoSEQ multiplex PCR assay. For the multiplex PCR, a mixture combining 60 forward primers for TCR Vbeta segments and 13 reverse primers for TCR Jbeta segments was used. The CDR3 region of rearranged TCR beta genes was amplified from genomic DNA by a multiplex PCR assay. Amplified TCR beta libraries were sequenced as 87-base-pair reads on the Illumina HiSeq System. Processing in the source paper ran as follows. In a later analysis, about 80 million unique TCR beta chains were counted across the 500 to 850 repertoires, and roughly 10 million of these chains were shared by at least two donors. Raw reads were error-corrected and collapsed into unique sequences by a nearest-neighbor algorithm in which closely related sequences were merged to remove PCR and sequencing errors. V, D and J gene segments were assigned by aligning CDR3 sequences to IMGT reference sequences. For a sequence to be retained, a match of at least six nucleotides was required to both a V gene segment and a J gene segment. A rearrangement counted as productive if the CDR3 had no stop codons and remained in frame with V and J, and every other rearrangement counted as non-productive. CDR3 was defined by IMGT convention, running from the second conserved V-encoded cysteine to the conserved J-encoded phenylalanine. The earlier analysis of roughly 590 of the donors excluded sequences that lacked an unambiguous match to a single V gene segment. In an earlier analysis of 450 to 750 of the donors, a V segment was called functional when productive rearrangements were above 56.7%, and segregating when the standard deviation between donors exceeded 5%. To diagnose cytomegalovirus status from the catalog of TCR beta chain sequences, a statistical classification framework was built. In a later analysis, V and J genes were assigned by comparing TCR nucleotide sequences against IMGT/GENE-DB human TR gene sequences. The TCRdist pipeline was used in a later analysis to assign CDR3 sequences and most-parsimonious VDJ recombination scenarios. A later analysis defined each TCR beta chain by its CDR3 amino acid sequence plus V-gene family, and excluded reads lacking a unique V-gene family. To address suspected cross-contamination and a sequencing artifact, a later analysis removed 550 to 750 highly shared, low-generation-probability nucleotide sequences. In a later analysis, a clonal expansion index was calculated for each public chain from normalized within-repertoire ranks of inferred template counts. In a later analysis, generation probabilities were computed with a VDJ recombination model fitted to out-of-frame rearrangements, and the resulting probabilities were checked against IGoR. In a later analysis, TCR-TCR, TCR-HLA and TCR-CMV co-occurrence was scored with hypergeometric tests, and a repertoire-size bias correction was applied to TCR pairs. False discovery rates were estimated in a later analysis by permuting HLA or CMV assignments 20 times. In a later analysis, co-occurring TCRs were grouped using DBSCAN, with TCRdist sequence similarity added in when clustering inside HLA-allele-positive subsets. Repertoires with fewer than 30,000 or more than 120,000 public chains, plus five repertoires with anomalous nucleotide sharing, were excluded from co-occurrence clustering. In TCRdb, the immuneACCESS table is reduced to in-frame sequences with V and J assigned. These tables do not hold every clone; where another copy was compared, an unresolved V gene accounts for under half, and the others remain unexplained. V, J and clone size are taken as reported in that table, and D and trimming were inferred from the DNA itself. The sample yields 150,000 to 200,000 clones; about 81% were counted once. The top ten clones comprise about 1.6% of the sample.

This clonotype was sampled from a girl aged 5 to 17 in good health and CMV-seropositive. The sequenced material came from PBMCs. Rearrangement joined TRBV19 to TRBJ1-1; no D gene is confidently identified. This receptor has the CDR3 CASSMISQTEAFF. DNA sequence: TGTGCCAGTAGTATGATTTCCCAGACTGAAGCTTTCTTT.